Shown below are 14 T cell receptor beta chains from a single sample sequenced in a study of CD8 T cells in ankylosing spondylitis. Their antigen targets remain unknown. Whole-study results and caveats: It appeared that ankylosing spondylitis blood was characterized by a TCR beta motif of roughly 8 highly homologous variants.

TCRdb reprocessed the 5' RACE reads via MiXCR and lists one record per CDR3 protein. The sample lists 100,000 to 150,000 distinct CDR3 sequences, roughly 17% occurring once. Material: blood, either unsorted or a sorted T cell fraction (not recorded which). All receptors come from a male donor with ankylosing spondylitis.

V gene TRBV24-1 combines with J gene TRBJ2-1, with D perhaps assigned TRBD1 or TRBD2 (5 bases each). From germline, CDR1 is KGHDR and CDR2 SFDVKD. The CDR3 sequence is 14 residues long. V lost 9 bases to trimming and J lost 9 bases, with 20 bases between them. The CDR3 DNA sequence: TGTGCCACCGGGGCTAGGAGTCACGCGGGTGAGCAGTTCTTC. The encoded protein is CATGARSHAGEQFF.

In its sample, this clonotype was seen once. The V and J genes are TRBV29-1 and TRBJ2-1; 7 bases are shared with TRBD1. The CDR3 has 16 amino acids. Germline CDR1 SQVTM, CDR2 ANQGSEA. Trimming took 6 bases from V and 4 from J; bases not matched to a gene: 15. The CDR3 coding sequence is TGCAGCGTAGGGGGCCCACAGGGGAAGGAATACAATGAGCAGTTCTTC. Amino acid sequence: CSVGGPQGKEYNEQFF.

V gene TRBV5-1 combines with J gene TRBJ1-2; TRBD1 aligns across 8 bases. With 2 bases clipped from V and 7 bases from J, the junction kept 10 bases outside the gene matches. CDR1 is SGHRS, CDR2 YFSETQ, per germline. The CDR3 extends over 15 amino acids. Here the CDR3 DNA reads TGCGCCAGCAGCTTCTTTATGGGACAGGATATTGGCTACACCTTC. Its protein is CASSFFMGQDIGYTF.

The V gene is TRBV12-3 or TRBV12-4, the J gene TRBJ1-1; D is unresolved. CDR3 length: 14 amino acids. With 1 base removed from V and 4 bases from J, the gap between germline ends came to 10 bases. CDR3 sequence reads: CASSLEGGGTEAFF. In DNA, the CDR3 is TGTGCCAGCAGTTTAGAGGGAGGCGGCACTGAAGCTTTCTTT.

For the CDR3, the DNA is TGTGCCAGCAGCTTCTCAGGTATGGCCAATGAGCAGTTCTTC. Amino acid sequence: CASSFSGMANEQFF. The chain has TRBV7-2 and TRBJ2-1; D gene uncertain. Germline V lookup: CDR1 SGHTA, CDR2 FQGNSA. This CDR3 region has 14 residues. V shed 3 bases and J shed 6 bases, with 12 bases lying between them.

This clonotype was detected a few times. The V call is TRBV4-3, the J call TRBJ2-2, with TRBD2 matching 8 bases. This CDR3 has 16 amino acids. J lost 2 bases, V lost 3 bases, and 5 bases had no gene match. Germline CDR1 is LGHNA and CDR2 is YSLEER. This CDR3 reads CASSHPSGFNTGELFF. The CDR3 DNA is TGCGCCAGCAGCCATCCTAGCGGGTTCAACACCGGGGAGCTGTTTTTT.

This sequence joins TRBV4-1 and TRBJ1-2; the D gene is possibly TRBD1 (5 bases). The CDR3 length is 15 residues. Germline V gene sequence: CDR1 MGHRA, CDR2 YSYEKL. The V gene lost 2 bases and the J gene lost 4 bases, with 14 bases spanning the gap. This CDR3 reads CASSQTAGTAYGYTF. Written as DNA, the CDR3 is TGCGCCAGCAGCCAAACGGCCGGGACCGCCTATGGCTACACCTTC.

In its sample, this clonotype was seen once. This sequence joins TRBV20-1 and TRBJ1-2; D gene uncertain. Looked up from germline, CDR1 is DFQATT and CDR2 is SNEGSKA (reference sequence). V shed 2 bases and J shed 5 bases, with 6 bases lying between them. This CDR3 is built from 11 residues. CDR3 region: CSARSRYGYTF. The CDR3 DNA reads TGCAGTGCTAGATCCAGATATGGCTACACCTTC.

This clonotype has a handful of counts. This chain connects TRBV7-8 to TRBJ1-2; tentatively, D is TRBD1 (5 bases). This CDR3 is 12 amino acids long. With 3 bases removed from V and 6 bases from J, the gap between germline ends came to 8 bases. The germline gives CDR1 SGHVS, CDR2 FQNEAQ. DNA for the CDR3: TGTGCCAGCAGCTTGGACACAAATGGCTACACCTTC. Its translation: CASSLDTNGYTF.

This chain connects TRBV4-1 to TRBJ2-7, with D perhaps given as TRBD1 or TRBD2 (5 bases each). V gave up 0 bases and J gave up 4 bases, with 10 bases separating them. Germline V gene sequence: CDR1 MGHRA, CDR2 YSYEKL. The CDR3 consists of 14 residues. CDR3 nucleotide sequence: TGCGCCAGCAGCCAAGAATTGGGGGAATACGAGCAGTACTTC. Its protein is CASSQELGEYEQYF.

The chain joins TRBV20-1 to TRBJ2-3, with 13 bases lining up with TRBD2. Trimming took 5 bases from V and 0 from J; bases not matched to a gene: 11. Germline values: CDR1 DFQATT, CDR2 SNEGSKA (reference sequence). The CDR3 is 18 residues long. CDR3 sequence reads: CSAPSGLAGLASTDTQYF. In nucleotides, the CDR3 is TGCAGTGCTCCCTCGGGACTAGCGGGATTAGCTAGCACAGATACGCAGTATTTT.

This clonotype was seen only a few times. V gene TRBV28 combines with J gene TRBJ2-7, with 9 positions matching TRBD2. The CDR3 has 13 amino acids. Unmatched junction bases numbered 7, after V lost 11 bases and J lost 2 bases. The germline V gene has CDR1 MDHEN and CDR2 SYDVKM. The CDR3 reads CASRREGTYEQYF. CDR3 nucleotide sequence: TGTGCCTCCCGGCGGGAGGGCACCTACGAGCAGTACTTC.

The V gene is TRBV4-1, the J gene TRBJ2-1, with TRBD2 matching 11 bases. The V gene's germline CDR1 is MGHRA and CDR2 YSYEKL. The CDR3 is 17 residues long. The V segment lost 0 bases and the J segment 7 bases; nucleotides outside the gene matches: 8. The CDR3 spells CASSQEFLAGGRNEQFF. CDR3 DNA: TGCGCCAGCAGCCAAGAATTCCTAGCGGGAGGAAGGAATGAGCAGTTCTTC.

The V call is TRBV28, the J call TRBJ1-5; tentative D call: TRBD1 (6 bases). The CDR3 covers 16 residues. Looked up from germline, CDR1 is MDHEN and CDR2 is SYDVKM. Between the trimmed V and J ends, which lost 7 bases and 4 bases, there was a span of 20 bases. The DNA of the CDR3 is TGTGCCAGCAAACCTGACGACAGGCCACTTAATCAGCCCCAGCATTTT. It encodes CASKPDDRPLNQPQHF.